This T cell receptor (beta chain) was identified during a study of T-cell reconstitution after alpha-beta-depleted transplantation in children (dated by TCRdb to the mid-2010s). The study in broad terms: The study quantitatively tracked T-cell immune reconstitution after TCRalphabeta/CD19-depleted allogeneic hematopoietic cell transplantation in children using TCR repertoire profiling.

Results the study describes overall, beyond this receptor: The apparently early recovery of alphabetaT-cell counts about two months after transplant reportedly depended on only several hundred rapidly expanded clones that came from non-depleted graft cells. In some patients, high TCRbeta diversity at day 60 was attributed to recipient T cells and intrathymic progenitors that had survived conditioning. Hyperexpanded clone frequencies declined over subsequent months; after one year, T-cell counts and TCRbeta diversity were mostly attributed to newly produced T cells.

The library came from PCR. The data were produced on an Illumina HiSeq 2500. Molecular barcoding was employed in the preparation of TCR libraries, with unique molecular identifiers being used to normalize TCRbeta repertoire quantification. TCRdb trimmed public reads at Q25 via fastp, called clones via MiXCR and kept in-frame beta chains. CDR3 protein sequences are deduplicated, and each keeps its most common genes and DNA. Counted in this sample were 450,000 to 600,000 distinct CDR3 sequences; roughly a tenth of them appeared once. The top ten hold 2% of the sample. This clonotype was recorded many times. Its specific antigen is unknown. No clone much larger than this one lies a single base away; base qualities are absent. There are 16 amino acids in the CDR3, from cysteine to phenylalanine inclusive. The entry retains the CDR3 DNA only, 48 bases that are in frame from base 1. What the treatment or condition label conveys for this sample: allogeneic hematopoietic cell transplantation with graft depleted of TCRalphabeta T cells and CD19 B cells. Transplant recipients were children who received TCRalphabeta/CD19-depleted allogeneic hematopoietic cell grafts.

The chain couples TRBV21-1 to TRBJ2-4; the listed D gene, TRBD1, was not tested against the DNA. TRBV21-1 is labeled a pseudogene. This TCR was recovered from a child aged 2-15 years with inherited bone marrow failure, due to receive a stem cell transplant. Sequenced material: PBMCs, taken before TCRalphabeta/CD19-depleted stem cell transplant. The CDR3 in this case is CASSKVLCGTVAIQYF. The DNA sequence reads TGTGCCAGCAGCAAAGTCCTGTGCGGGACAGTGGCCATTCAGTACTTC.